The clone carrying this T cell receptor (beta chain) has just a few counts. Its specificity is unknown. These data are taken from a study of read filtering for tumor transcriptome and immune sequencing. About the study: R-ISS stage counts were about eight for I, more than 15 for II, 6 or 7 for III. Whole-transcriptome libraries were prepared after DNase treatment. TCR-mapped reads were about 4.05 to 11 million with IR-seq versus roughly 75 to 1,300 with RNA-seq. General study points: Single-read clonotypes: 80% to 90% of IR-seq clonotypes (around 4% of reads), 74.6% of RNA-seq clonotypes (around 48% of reads).

The library was built from around 0.4 ug RNA with molecular barcoded adaptors for alpha/delta and beta/gamma chains. MiXCR was run by TCRdb on the reads, yielding one entry per CDR3 protein. This sample has 20,000 to 30,000 distinct CDR3 sequences, with about 20% found just once. V shed 7 bases, J shed 0 bases, and the junction held 13 bases outside the gene matches. CDR1 is SGHRS and CDR2 is YFSETQ in the germline V gene. The CDR3 covers 17 residues. The genes are TRBV5-1 and TRBJ2-1; 7 nucleotides agree with TRBD2. The clonotype originates from a donor at least 40 years old with multiple myeloma. The specimen sequenced was a population of CD138-negative cells sorted from bone marrow. For the CDR3, the DNA is TGCGCCAGCGGTCTATTTACGGGGGGATTCTCCTACAATGAGCAGTTCTTC. Protein product: CASGLFTGGFSYNEQFF.